This entry describes one T cell receptor beta chain. As yet, its antigen is unknown. Germline CDR1 and CDR2: KGHSH and LQKENI. The V end was cut by 2 bases, the J end by 3 bases, with 6 bases between. The CDR3 has 13 amino acids. The data are from a study of Ad26.COV2.S vaccination and SARS-CoV-2 variants. General study points: Using TCR breadth and depth analyses may have led to underestimated total T cell responses. For non-spike TCRs, breadth in vaccine recipients resembled that in placebo recipients.

The treatment: some 20 received Ad26.COV2.S at low or high dose, single or two shots; a few received placebo; per-sample allocation not given. After the first vaccine or placebo injection, samples were drawn on day 63. Clones were sequenced by immunoSEQ multiplex PCR, and TCRdb holds only the in-frame ones, with some missing. Of 300,000 to 350,000 clones detected, 90% appear once; the ten largest clones hold about 5.4%. The sample in question was peripheral blood, obtained in a trial of Ad26.COV2.S vaccine versus placebo. The receptor comes from a person between 18 and 59 years old who received the Ad26.COV2.S COVID-19 vaccine or a placebo. The chain is built from TRBV18 and TRBJ2-3; D is unresolved. CDR3 in DNA: TGTGCCAGCTCACCAGGGATGACAGATACGCAGTATTTT. Translating gives CASSPGMTDTQYF.